This T cell receptor (beta chain) appears in the sequencing data of a study of blood T cells in healthy people across ages. In each sample, at least 6.5 million PBMCs were isolated. It was with a sample-barcoded 5' primer and a J-beta primer mix that a second PCR of roughly 7 to 12 cycles was run. All samples yielded 2.5 million or more CDR3-containing paired-end reads. TCRdb recomputed calls from the 5' RACE reads with MiXCR, one row per CDR3 protein. The sample contains over 1,300,000 distinct CDR3 sequences, 45% to 70% of which appear only once. There are 12 residues in the CDR3. Germline V gives CDR1 MGHRA, CDR2 YSYEKL. This clonotype was counted between two and nine times. What it binds is not known. One junction end disagrees with the germline gene, perhaps due to a read error. Points from the study as a whole: Researchers judged that diversity estimates from one million T cells fell short of true values. A conclusive naive versus antigen-experienced comparison was prevented by the unsorted PBMCs.

What was sequenced was blood. The sequence derives from a man younger than 30 in good health. The chain employs TRBV4-1 and TRBJ1-2; maybe TRBD1 (5 bases). The CDR3 loop reads CASSPGRKGYTF. The CDR3 DNA sequence: TGTGCCAGCAGCCCAGGGAGGAAGGGCTACACCTTC.